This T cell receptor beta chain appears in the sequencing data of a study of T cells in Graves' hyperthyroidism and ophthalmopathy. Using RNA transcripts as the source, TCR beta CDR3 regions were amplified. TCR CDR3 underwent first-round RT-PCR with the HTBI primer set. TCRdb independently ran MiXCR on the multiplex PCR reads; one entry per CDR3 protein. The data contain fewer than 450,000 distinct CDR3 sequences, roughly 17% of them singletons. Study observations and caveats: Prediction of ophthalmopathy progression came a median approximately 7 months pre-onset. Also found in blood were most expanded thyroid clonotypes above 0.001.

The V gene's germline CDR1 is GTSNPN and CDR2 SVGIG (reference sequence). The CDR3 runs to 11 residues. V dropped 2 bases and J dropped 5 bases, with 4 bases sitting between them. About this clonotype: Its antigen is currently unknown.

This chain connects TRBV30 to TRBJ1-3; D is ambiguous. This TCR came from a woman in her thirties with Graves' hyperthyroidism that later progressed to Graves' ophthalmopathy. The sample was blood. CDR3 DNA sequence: TGTGCCTGGAGTCGAAGAAACACCATATATTTT. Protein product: CAWSRRNTIYF.